This T cell receptor (beta chain) appears in the sequencing data of a study of shared clonotypes between healthy human individuals (TCRdb year 2020). Study-level background: A couple of women and a few men aged 18 to 49 years were included in the cohort. For each donor, three plates each were used for CD4 naive and CD4 memory, two plates were used for CD8 naive, and one plate was used for CD8 memory. The study deeply sequenced blood TCR repertoires of several healthy adults to estimate repertoire size and the extent of clonotype sharing between individuals. Different laboratories and diverse techniques were used to prepare libraries and sequence TCR repertoires, to increase sequencing depth and limit assay-specific biases. Each donor's leukapheresis produced roughly between roughly 0.94 and 9.5 billion PBMCs. Points the paper makes about the study in general: Sampling was limited to blood, and TCR repertoires in tissue likely differ from TCR repertoires in blood. Larger estimated clonotype richness was generally found for naive subsets than for memory subsets. Because the study included a small number of donors, the genetic and exposure-history diversity represented was limited. Pairwise subsampling led to the expectation that sequencing depth would affect the degree of clonotype sharing among donors. Rarefaction of sorted-subset datasets indicated incomplete sequencing despite the large sequencing depth. Compared with non-shared clonotypes, clonotypes shared by all four sorted-subset donors had higher generation probabilities. When several donors were compared, the shared fraction of clonotypes was 5% to 6.5% for naive CD4, around 4% for naive CD8, 2% to 2.5% for memory CD4, and less than 0.45% for memory CD8.

Healthy HIV-negative adults with no recently reported acute infections or vaccinations were included as donors. Every donor was a Caucasian adult living in Nashville, Tennessee, USA. CD4+ T cells were enriched by magnetic negative selection, after which naive cells were positively selected on CD45RA and the negative fraction was taken as the memory subset. Blood was collected by leukapheresis, and PBMCs were isolated by Ficoll-Histopaque density gradient centrifugation and then cryopreserved in liquid nitrogen vapor phase. Analytical flow cytometry was used to check the purity and quantity of every magnetically sorted T cell population. Each sorted fraction had its genomic DNA isolated and then quantified by UV absorbance on a Nanodrop 2000c. CDR1 and CDR2 are read off the germline V gene (reference sequence) as SGHAT and FQDESV. The junction carries 11 bases between V and J, which are trimmed by 5 bases and 2 bases respectively. Including cysteine and phenylalanine, the CDR3 has 14 amino acids. Just CDR3 DNA is preserved here, 42 bases in frame from base 1.

Using the deep immunoSEQ assay, multiplex PCR amplified TCR CDR3 regions from genomic DNA. Genomic DNA extracted from each cell subset was distributed evenly over all wells of several immunoSEQ 96-well plates, and each plate served as one replicate. For sorted subsets, 200 ng of genomic DNA, equivalent to roughly 30,000 T cell genomes, went into each replicate PCR. Purified libraries were measured with a Qubit 3.0 fluorometer, size-checked on a Bioanalyzer 2100, and measured again with the KAPA Library Quantification kit. Every immunoSEQ 96-well plate was sequenced on a separate single-read 150-cycle Illumina NextSeq 550 flow cell. For the original study's pipeline: Because the immunoSEQ output held only junctional sequences and lacked quality scores, the filtering could not match the filtering applied to full-length reads. Sequences were annotated with PyIR, a Python wrapper for IgBLAST v1.9, and V/J genes and CDR3 were assigned using IMGT germline references. Reads with weak V/J assignments (E-value above 1e-6), missing CDR3, stop codons, out-of-frame junctions, or ambiguous translated residues were removed. V3J clonotypes were defined as sequences sharing an identical inferred V gene, J gene, and CDR3 amino acid sequence. To compute the percentage overlap between repertoires, the number of shared unique clonotypes was divided by the size of the smaller repertoire. RTK rarefaction, the Chao1 estimator, and Recon v2.1 estimates of unobserved clonotypes were used to assess repertoire richness. Generation probabilities were computed with OLGA for all TCRbeta clonotypes obtained by the gDNA method from several donors. In its TCRdb copy, this immuneACCESS table keeps in-frame sequences only and misses some clones. Where compared with another copy, unresolved V genes explain less than half of these, and the others have no known cause. Clone size and V and J calls were adopted from that table, with D and trimming inferred from the DNA. Across this sample there are more than 2 million clones, with over 85% seen only once. More than 0.1% of the sample belongs to the ten largest clones.

Comment on this clone: Its antigen has not been determined. No qualities accompany the bases; no much larger clone lies one base away.

The V and J segments used are TRBV11-1 and TRBJ2-3, with the D segment identity uncertain. This clonotype was sampled from a man aged 18 to 30 in good health. Sample: naive CD4+ T cells sorted from blood. The cell subset or site label of this sample denotes: CD45RA+ positively selected. DNA sequence: TGTGCCAGCAGCCTCGGAAGAGTCACAGATACGCAGTATTTT. Translation gives CASSLGRVTDTQYF.